This T cell receptor beta chain is from a study of blood T cell repertoires in COVID-19. Study background: There were acute and convalescent COVID-19 samples, and they came from the United States, Italy and Spain. T cells, B-cell-depleted T cells, or PBMCs supplied cDNA or gDNA.

This table comes from immunoSEQ multiplex PCR, and its TCRdb copy is limited to in-frame clones, with some not included. The sample records about 280,000 clones, about 88% being singletons. Enrolment of Seattle patients took place during active infection, and they were followed longitudinally. This TCR was recovered from a woman in her 30s with COVID-19, enrolled during active disease. Sequenced input: peripheral blood.

Here the CDR3 reads CASPGDQPQHF. CDR3 sequence (DNA): TGTGCCTCTCCGGGGGATCAGCCCCAGCATTTT. The chain recombines TRBV12-5 with TRBJ1-5, with D maybe TRBD1 (5 bases). Germline lookup yields CDR1 LGHNT and CDR2 FRNRAP. The CDR3 covers 11 residues.